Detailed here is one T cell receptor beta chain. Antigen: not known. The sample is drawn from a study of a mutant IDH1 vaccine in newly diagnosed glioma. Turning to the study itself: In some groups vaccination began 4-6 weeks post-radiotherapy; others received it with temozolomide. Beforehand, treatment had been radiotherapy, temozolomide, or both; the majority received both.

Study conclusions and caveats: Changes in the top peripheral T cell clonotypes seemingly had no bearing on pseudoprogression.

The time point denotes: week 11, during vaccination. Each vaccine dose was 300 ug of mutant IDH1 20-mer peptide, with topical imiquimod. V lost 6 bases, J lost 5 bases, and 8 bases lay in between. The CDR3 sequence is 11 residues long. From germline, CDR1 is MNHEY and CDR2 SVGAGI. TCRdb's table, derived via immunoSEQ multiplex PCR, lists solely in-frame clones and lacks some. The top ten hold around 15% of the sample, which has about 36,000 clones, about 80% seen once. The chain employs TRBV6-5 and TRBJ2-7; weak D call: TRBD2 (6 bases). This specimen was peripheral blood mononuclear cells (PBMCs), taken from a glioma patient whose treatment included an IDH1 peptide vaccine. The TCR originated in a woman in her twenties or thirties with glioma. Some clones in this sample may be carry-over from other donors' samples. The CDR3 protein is CASRDYDEQYF. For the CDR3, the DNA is TGTGCCAGCAGGGACTACGACGAGCAGTACTTC.